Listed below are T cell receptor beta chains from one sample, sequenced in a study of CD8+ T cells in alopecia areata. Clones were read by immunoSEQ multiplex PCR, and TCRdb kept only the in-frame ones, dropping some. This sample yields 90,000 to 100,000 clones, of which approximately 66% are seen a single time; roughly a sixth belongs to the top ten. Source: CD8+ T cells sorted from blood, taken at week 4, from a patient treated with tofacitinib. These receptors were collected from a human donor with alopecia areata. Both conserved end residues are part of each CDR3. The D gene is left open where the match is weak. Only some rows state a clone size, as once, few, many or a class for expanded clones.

CDR3: CASSLGTSSYEQYF
DNA: TGTGCCAGCAGCTTGGGGACCAGCTCCTACGAGCAGTACTTC
size: NA
J: TRBJ2-7
V: TRBV5-4
D: NA

CDR3: CASSTGTSGNPYEQYF
DNA: TGTGCCAGCAGCACAGGGACTAGCGGAAACCCCTACGAGCAGTACTTC
size: NA
J: TRBJ2-7
V: TRBV9
D: TRBD2

CDR3: CASSLGGQFTEAFF
DNA: TGCGCCAGCAGCTTGGGTGGACAGTTCACTGAAGCTTTCTTT
size: NA
J: TRBJ1-1
V: TRBV5-1
D: NA

CDR3: CASSDGDRYGYTF
DNA: TGTGCCAGCAGCGACGGAGACAGATATGGCTACACCTTC
size: NA
J: TRBJ1-2
V: TRBV9
D: NA

CDR3: CASSLSDSGTTLHF
DNA: TGTGCCAGCAGTTTATCCGACTCCGGGACGACACTCCACTTT
size: NA
J: TRBJ1-6
V: TRBV27
D: NA

CDR3: CASSAYPDLSYEQYF
DNA: TGTGCCAGCAGCGCCTATCCAGACCTGTCCTACGAGCAGTACTTC
size: NA
J: TRBJ2-7
V: TRBV9
D: NA

CDR3: CASSKIRGFPYNSPLHF
DNA: TGTGCCAGTAGTAAGATTAGGGGATTCCCCTATAATTCACCCCTCCACTTT
size: NA
J: TRBJ1-6
V: TRBV19
D: NA

CDR3: CASTPGRGALETQYF
DNA: TGTGCCAGCACCCCTGGGCGGGGGGCCCTAGAGACCCAGTACTTC
size: medium-sized
J: TRBJ2-5
V: TRBV7-8
D: TRBD2

CDR3: CASSITGSSYNEQFF
DNA: TGTGCCAGTAGTATCACGGGCAGCTCCTACAATGAGCAGTTCTTC
size: NA
J: TRBJ2-1
V: TRBV19
D: NA

CDR3: CASRHTRWPAGQKLFF
DNA: TGCGCCAGCAGACACACCCGGTGGCCCGCTGGTCAAAAACTGTTTTTT
size: NA
J: TRBJ1-4
V: TRBV23-1
D: NA

CDR3: CASSFSQGGTNEQFF
DNA: TGTGCCAGCAGTTTCTCCCAGGGGGGTACCAATGAGCAGTTCTTC
size: NA
J: TRBJ2-1
V: TRBV27
D: NA

CDR3: CASSPGTGFYGYTF
DNA: TGTGCCAGTAGCCCCGGGACAGGGTTCTATGGCTACACCTTC
size: NA
J: TRBJ1-2
V: TRBV19
D: TRBD1

CDR3: CASRAGLNSGEQFF
DNA: TGTGCCAGTAGGGCGGGATTGAACAGCGGTGAGCAGTTCTTC
size: NA
J: TRBJ2-1
V: TRBV19
D: NA

CDR3: CASGGGDNEQFF
DNA: TGTGCCAGCGGCGGGGGCGACAATGAGCAGTTCTTC
size: NA
J: TRBJ2-1
V: TRBV6-5
D: NA

CDR3: CASSLASSRVGELGTEAFF
DNA: TGTGCCAGCAGCTTAGCCTCCAGCCGTGTTGGCGAGTTAGGCACTGAAGCTTTCTTT
size: NA
J: TRBJ1-1
V: TRBV7-6
D: NA

CDR3: CASSLEAGFSSYNEQFF
DNA: TGTGCCAGCAGCTTAGAGGCGGGCTTCAGCTCCTACAATGAGCAGTTCTTC
size: NA
J: TRBJ2-1
V: TRBV7-9
D: NA

CDR3: CASMEGGGDTEAFF
DNA: TGTGCCAGCATGGAGGGCGGAGGGGACACTGAAGCTTTCTTT
size: NA
J: TRBJ1-1
V: TRBV27
D: NA

CDR3: CASNTGQGPYYGYTF
DNA: TGTGCCAGCAATACGGGACAGGGACCATACTATGGCTACACCTTC
size: NA
J: TRBJ1-2
V: TRBV6-5
D: TRBD1

CDR3: CASSLGLADNEQFF
DNA: TGTGCCAGCAGTTTAGGGCTAGCGGACAATGAGCAGTTCTTC
size: NA
J: TRBJ2-1
V: TRBV28
D: TRBD2

CDR3: CASSRWDSSFNYGYTF
DNA: TGTGCCAGCAGCCGTTGGGACAGTAGCTTTAACTATGGCTACACCTTC
size: NA
J: TRBJ1-2
V: TRBV14
D: TRBD1